These T cell receptor beta chains were read from a single sample in a study of T cell responses to AZD1222 COVID-19 vaccine. Libraries were prepared by immunoSEQ multiplex PCR; TCRdb keeps only in-frame clonotypes and omits some of them. Counted here are over 150,000 clones, around nine tenths occurring once; the ten biggest clones make up approximately 5.7%. The sequenced sample was peripheral blood, obtained on day 0 of AZD1222 vaccination. Every receptor here comes from an adult in good health. Both conserved end residues are part of each CDR3. The D gene is left open where the match is weak. Size is stated for part of the rows, as once, few or many counts, or as a class when the clone is expanded.

clone_size | j_call | v_call | d_call | cdr3_aa | cdr3_nt
. | TRBJ2-7 | TRBV7-2 | . | CASTPRGSSYEQYF | TGTGCCAGCACCCCACGCGGTAGCTCCTACGAGCAGTACTTC
once | TRBJ1-6 | TRBV7-8 | TRBD1 | CASSSETGANSPLHF | TGTGCCAGCAGCTCCGAGACAGGGGCTAATTCACCCCTCCACTTT
. | TRBJ2-3 | TRBV7-2 | . | CASSFRDALDTQYF | TGTGCCAGCAGCTTCCGGGACGCCTTAGATACGCAGTATTTT
. | TRBJ1-5 | TRBV28 | . | CASSLVEWPQHF | TGTGCCAGCAGTTTGGTTGAATGGCCCCAGCATTTT
. | TRBJ1-5 | TRBV28 | TRBD1 | CASSPGTANQPQHF | TGTGCCAGCAGCCCCGGGACAGCCAATCAGCCCCAGCATTTT
. | TRBJ2-1 | TRBV27 | TRBD2 | CASSLYGTGLAGGPSSYNEQFF | TGTGCCAGCAGTTTATACGGGACCGGTCTAGCGGGGGGGCCCAGCTCCTACAATGAGCAGTTCTTC
. | TRBJ2-3 | TRBV12-3/TRBV12-4 | . | CASSLRRADTQYF | TGTGCCAGCAGTCTCCGGAGGGCAGATACGCAGTATTTT
few | TRBJ1-1 | TRBV2 | TRBD1 | CASSESSTGTEF | TGTGCCAGCAGCGAATCTTCAACGGGGACAGAGTTT
many | TRBJ2-7 | TRBV4-2 | . | CASSQDIRPYEQYF | TGTGCCAGCAGCCAAGATATTCGTCCCTACGAGCAGTACTTC
. | TRBJ1-2 | TRBV6-1 | . | CASSEVQSGRGYTF | TGTGCCAGCAGTGAAGTGCAGTCGGGGAGAGGCTACACCTTC
. | TRBJ1-6 | TRBV28 | . | CASSLVGTASRHSPLHF | TGTGCCAGCAGTTTAGTGGGTACAGCCTCGCGCCATTCACCCCTCCACTTT
once | TRBJ1-2 | TRBV5-5 | . | CASSSQGSYGYTF | TGTGCCAGCAGCTCACAGGGTTCCTATGGCTACACCTTC
. | TRBJ1-3 | TRBV27 | . | CASSLGGHGGNTIYF | TGTGCCAGCAGTTTGGGGGGGCATGGTGGAAACACCATATATTTT
once | TRBJ2-7 | TRBV4-3 | TRBD2 | CASSPNLAGGYEQYF | TGCGCCAGCAGCCCAAACCTGGCGGGAGGCTACGAGCAGTACTTC
. | TRBJ1-1 | TRBV30 | . | CAWSTTDSLPAKNTEAFF | TGTGCCTGGAGTACCACGGACAGTCTTCCGGCCAAGAACACTGAAGCTTTCTTT
. | TRBJ2-3 | TRBV27 | TRBD2 | CASSPSLAGTVTDTQYF | TGTGCCAGCAGTCCCAGCCTAGCGGGTACCGTCACAGATACGCAGTATTTT
. | TRBJ2-2 | TRBV7-2 | . | CASSLGNPPRSNTGELFF | TGTGCCAGCAGCCTCGGGAACCCGCCACGATCGAACACCGGGGAGCTGTTTTTT
. | TRBJ1-1 | TRBV11-2 | . | CASRQVRGGTEAFF | TGTGCCAGCAGACAAGTCCGAGGGGGCACTGAAGCTTTCTTT
. | TRBJ1-1 | TRBV3-1/TRBV3-2 | TRBD1 | CASSNRGHEAFF | TGTGCCAGCAGCAATAGGGGGCATGAAGCTTTCTTT
. | TRBJ2-7 | TRBV18 | . | CASSPDRFEQYF | TGTGCCAGCTCCCCTGACAGATTCGAGCAGTACTTC
. | TRBJ1-2 | TRBV11-1 | . | CASSLTGIYGYTF | TGTGCCAGCAGCCTTACAGGGATCTATGGCTACACCTTC
. | TRBJ1-3 | TRBV5-4 | TRBD1 | CASSLQGSGNTIYF | TGTGCCAGCAGTTTACAGGGGTCTGGAAACACCATATATTTT
. | TRBJ1-6 | TRBV2 | TRBD1 | CASSGDSRSPLHF | TGTGCCAGCAGTGGGGACAGTCGCTCACCCCTCCACTTT
. | TRBJ1-6 | TRBV4-3 | . | CASSQYSVPNSPLHF | TGCGCCAGCAGCCAATATTCAGTCCCTAATTCACCCCTCCACTTT
. | TRBJ1-1 | TRBV7-9 | . | CASSPPLQGVNTEAFF | TGTGCCAGCAGCCCCCCCCTACAGGGCGTCAACACTGAAGCTTTCTTT
. | TRBJ1-5 | TRBV28 | . | CASRETRYQPQHF | TGTGCCAGCAGGGAAACCAGGTATCAGCCCCAGCATTTT
. | TRBJ1-2 | TRBV9 | . | CASSVGGAGYTF | TGTGCCAGCAGCGTAGGAGGGGCTGGCTACACCTTC
. | TRBJ1-2 | TRBV5-6 | . | CASSLAARVANYGYTF | TGTGCCAGCAGCTTGGCGGCGAGGGTAGCTAACTATGGCTACACCTTC
. | TRBJ2-2 | TRBV19 | . | CASWETPNTGELFF | TGTGCCAGTTGGGAAACACCCAACACCGGGGAGCTGTTTTTT
. | TRBJ2-7 | TRBV28 | . | CASSFPRGLEDEQYF | TGTGCCAGCAGTTTCCCCAGGGGCTTGGAGGACGAGCAGTACTTC
. | TRBJ2-7 | TRBV6-2/TRBV6-3 | . | CASSPLRLIGDEQYF | TGTGCCAGCAGCCCTCTCAGGCTGATAGGGGACGAGCAGTACTTC
. | TRBJ1-1 | TRBV7-9 | . | CASTRWGEGNTEAFF | TGTGCCAGCACCCGCTGGGGAGAGGGGAACACTGAAGCTTTCTTT
. | TRBJ2-3 | TRBV7-9 | TRBD2 | CASSLTGGTPDTQYF | TGTGCCAGCAGCTTAACGGGGGGTACCCCAGATACGCAGTATTTT
. | TRBJ1-1 | TRBV19 | . | CASSIGGAGNTEAFF | TGTGCCAGTAGTATTGGGGGGGCTGGGAACACTGAAGCTTTCTTT
. | TRBJ1-2 | TRBV5-6 | . | CASSLPSGVYGYTF | TGTGCCAGCAGCTTGCCCTCGGGAGTCTATGGCTACACCTTC
. | TRBJ2-7 | TRBV9 | . | CASSGRETYEQYF | TGTGCCAGCAGCGGCCGGGAGACCTACGAGCAGTACTTC
. | TRBJ1-5 | TRBV27 | . | CASSGRGHSNQPQHF | TGTGCCAGCAGTGGTAGGGGTCATAGCAATCAGCCCCAGCATTTT
. | TRBJ2-3 | TRBV6-5 | TRBD1 | CASSIGTGGTDTQYF | TGTGCCAGCAGTATTGGGACAGGGGGCACAGATACGCAGTATTTT
. | TRBJ1-2 | TRBV2 | . | CASSVLAGQRAGYTF | TGTGCCAGCAGTGTGTTGGCAGGGCAGAGAGCGGGCTACACCTTC
. | TRBJ1-6 | TRBV7-2 | . | CASSLMRSYNSPLHF | TGTGCCAGCAGCTTAATGCGCTCCTATAATTCACCCCTCCACTTT
. | TRBJ1-1 | TRBV27 | TRBD1 | CASSQWDRVNTEAFF | TGTGCCAGCAGCCAGTGGGACAGGGTGAACACTGAAGCTTTCTTT
. | TRBJ1-4 | TRBV7-9 | TRBD1 | CASSKHLGQGGEKLFF | TGTGCCAGCAGTAAACATCTAGGACAGGGGGGTGAAAAACTGTTTTTT
. | TRBJ2-3 | TRBV20-1 | . | CSASSGFTDTQYF | TGCAGTGCTAGTAGTGGCTTCACAGATACGCAGTATTTT